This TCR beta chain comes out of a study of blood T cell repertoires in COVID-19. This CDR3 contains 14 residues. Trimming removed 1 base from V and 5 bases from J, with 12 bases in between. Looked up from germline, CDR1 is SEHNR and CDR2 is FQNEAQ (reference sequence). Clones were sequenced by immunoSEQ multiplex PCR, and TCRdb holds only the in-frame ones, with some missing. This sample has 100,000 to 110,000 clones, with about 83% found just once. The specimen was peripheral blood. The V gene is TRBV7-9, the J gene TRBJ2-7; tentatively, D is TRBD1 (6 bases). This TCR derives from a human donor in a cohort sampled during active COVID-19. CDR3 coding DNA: TGTGCCAGCAGCTTAGGTGTACAGGGTAACGAGCAGTACTTC. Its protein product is CASSLGVQGNEQYF.